These 20 T cell receptor beta chains originate from one sample sequenced in a study of graft-versus-host responses after intestinal transplantation. Clones were read by immunoSEQ multiplex PCR, and TCRdb kept only the in-frame ones, dropping some. The sample holds some 140,000 clones; about 93% are singletons and the top ten take about 0.2%. These receptors have no known antigen. The specimen was unstimulated CD4+ T cells sorted from spleen or lymph node cells, collected before intestinal transplant. These receptors were collected from a human donor who received an intestinal transplant.

The rearrangement uses TRBV9 and TRBJ2-5; TRBD2 matches at 7 bases. Germline-derived CDR1 and CDR2 are SGDLS and YYNGEE. Trimming cost V 3 bases and J 5 bases; bases outside gene matches: 7. The CDR3 length is 14 residues. In DNA form, the CDR3 reads TGTGCCAGCAGCGGACGGACTAGGCATGAGACCCAGTACTTC. It is translated as CASSGRTRHETQYF. Together with reference TRBV9 and TRBJ2-5, the CDR3 gives the full variable domain: DSGVTQTPKHLITATGQRVTLRCSPRSGDLSVYWYQQSLDQGLQFLIQYYNGEERAKGNILERFSAQQFPDLHSELNLSSLELGDSALYFCASSGRTRHETQYFGPGTRLLVL.

As DNA, the CDR3 is TGTGCTAGTGGTTTGGGCCACAAGAGTCCAAACGACCGAAGAAACTACTCCGGCACAGATACGCAGTATTTT. Its translation is CASGLGHKSPNDRRNYSGTDTQYF. This sequence joins TRBV12-5 and TRBJ2-3, with no clear D. The CDR3 consists of 24 residues. Trimming took off 1 base at V and 1 base at J, with 36 bases between the two ends. Per the germline V gene, CDR1 is LGHNT and CDR2 is FRNRAP.

This clone was found once. The V gene is TRBV29-1, the J gene TRBJ1-1; a possible D gene is TRBD1 (6 bases). The V gene lost 7 bases and the J gene lost 4 bases, with 22 bases spanning the gap. This CDR3 has 15 amino acids. Per the germline V gene, CDR1 is SQVTM and CDR2 is ANQGSEA. The CDR3 DNA reads TGCAGCGGAGGAGAGGGGGGCAACTGGGGCACTGAAGCTTTCTTT. Translating gives CSGGEGGNWGTEAFF.

The chain has TRBV2 and TRBJ2-3, with TRBD2 matching 7 bases. The V segment lost 6 bases and the J segment 1 base; nucleotides outside the gene matches: 10. Germline lookup yields CDR1 SNHLY and CDR2 FYNNEI. The CDR3 covers 16 residues. CDR3 sequence: CASRRRLAVGTDTQYF. The DNA of the CDR3 is TGTGCCAGCAGGCGACGACTAGCAGTTGGCACAGATACGCAGTATTTT. The variable domain in full, with the rest retrieved from reference TRBV2 and TRBJ2-3, is EPEVTQTPSHQVTQMGQEVILRCVPISNHLYFYWYRQILGQKVEFLVSFYNNEISEKSEIFDDQFSVERPDGSNFTLKIRSTKLEDSAMYFCASRRRLAVGTDTQYFGPGTRLTVL.

CDR3 amino acids: CASYGTGGGPQHF. In DNA form, the CDR3 reads TGTGCCAGCTACGGGACAGGGGGCGGGCCCCAGCATTTT. V gene TRBV2 combines with J gene TRBJ1-5, with 12 bases matching TRBD1. V trimming: 8 bases; J trimming: 9 bases; junction bases outside the gene matches: 5. Germline V lookup: CDR1 SNHLY, CDR2 FYNNEI. The CDR3 contains 13 residues. The entire variable domain, with the rest obtained from reference TRBV2 and TRBJ1-5, is as follows: EPEVTQTPSHQVTQMGQEVILRCVPISNHLYFYWYRQILGQKVEFLVSFYNNEISEKSEIFDDQFSVERPDGSNFTLKIRSTKLEDSAMYFCASYGTGGGPQHFGDGTRLSIL.

The chain links TRBV30 to TRBJ2-7, with 8 nucleotides matching TRBD1. The CDR3 is 15 residues long. Unmatched junction bases numbered 9, after V lost 3 bases and J lost 2 bases. The germline V gene has CDR1 GTSNPN and CDR2 SVGIG (reference sequence). The CDR3 region is CAWRGLGQGAYEQYF. The CDR3 DNA reads as TGTGCCTGGAGGGGGTTAGGACAGGGAGCCTACGAGCAGTACTTC.

V is TRBV7-9 and J is TRBJ2-3; no reliable D call. CDR3 length: 15 residues. Trimming took 10 bases from V and 2 from J, leaving 19 bases between them. From germline, CDR1 is SEHNR and CDR2 FQNEAQ (reference sequence). The CDR3 sequence is CATQYGPSPTDTQYF. CDR3 nucleotide sequence: TGTGCCACCCAATACGGTCCCTCTCCCACAGATACGCAGTATTTT.

The chain employs TRBV7-2 and TRBJ2-5; 8 nucleotides align to TRBD1. The CDR3 sequence is 13 residues long. Looked up from germline, CDR1 is SGHTA and CDR2 is FQGNSA. The V segment lost 7 bases and the J segment 11 bases; nucleotides outside the gene matches: 12. The CDR3 sequence is CASTQPRGLEQYF. CDR3 nucleotide sequence: TGTGCCAGCACCCAACCCAGGGGGCTGGAGCAGTACTTC.

The chain uses TRBV28 and TRBJ1-2; maybe TRBD1 (6 bases). CDR3 size: 15 residues. V was shortened by 6 bases and J by 8 bases, with 22 bases between the two germline ends. Looked up from germline, CDR1 is MDHEN and CDR2 is SYDVKM. The CDR3 bases are TGTGCCAGCAGAGCCAGGACAGAGCCCCTTCGAGGCTACACCTTC. Translated: CASRARTEPLRGYTF.

The chain combines TRBV27 with TRBJ1-3, with D unclear. The V end lost 1 base, the J end lost 8 bases, and 12 bases lay between the germline ends. Germline V gives CDR1 MNHEY, CDR2 SMNVEV (reference sequence). The CDR3 extends over 14 amino acids. The CDR3: CASSLLGDGDTIYF. CDR3 DNA: TGTGCCAGCAGTTTATTGGGTGATGGGGACACCATATATTTT.

With regard to this clone: Other DNA sequences from this sample encode an identical CDR3 as well. The V and J genes are TRBV11-2 and TRBJ1-3; no reliable D call. CDR1 is SGHAT and CDR2 is FQNNGV in the germline V gene. The CDR3 covers 15 residues. The ends were cut back, 1 base at V and 1 base at J, with 8 bases in the middle. Here the CDR3 DNA reads TGTGCCAGCAGCTTAGTGGCTGGGTCTGGAAACACCATATATTTT. Translating it yields CASSLVAGSGNTIYF.

The chain combines TRBV6-1 with TRBJ2-2; 10 positions match TRBD2. V shed 4 bases and J 5 bases; nucleotides not matched to a gene: 7. CDR1 is MNHNS and CDR2 is SASEGT in the germline V gene. This CDR3 has 16 amino acids. CDR3 sequence reads: CASSGTSGRGTGELFF. For the CDR3, the DNA is TGTGCCAGCAGTGGAACGAGCGGGAGGGGGACCGGGGAGCTGTTTTTT.

The chain employs TRBV5-1 and TRBJ1-1; no firm D call. This CDR3 region has 13 residues. The V end lost 1 base, the J end lost 0 bases, and 4 bases lay between the germline ends. Per the germline V gene, CDR1 is SGHRS and CDR2 is YFSETQ. CDR3 DNA: TGCGCCAGCAGCTTGACGATGAACACTGAAGCTTTCTTT. Translating gives CASSLTMNTEAFF.

The CDR3 is CASSLTRTGELFF. Here the CDR3 DNA reads TGTGCCAGCAGCTTAACAAGAACCGGGGAGCTGTTTTTT. The J gene is TRBJ2-2, the V gene TRBV7-2; D uncertain. CDR3 length equals 13 residues. Germline CDR1 and CDR2: SGHTA and FQGNSA. The V and J ends lost 2 bases and 5 bases respectively, with 6 bases between them.

V is TRBV5-1 and J is TRBJ2-1; maybe TRBD2 (6 bases). The CDR3 totals 15 residues. Germline loops: CDR1 SGHRS, CDR2 YFSETQ. V was shortened by 0 bases and J by 9 bases, with 16 bases between the two germline ends. CDR3 nucleotide sequence: TGCGCCAGCAGCTTGGAACAGCCCTTCGGGGGTGAGCAGTTCTTC. Residues: CASSLEQPFGGEQFF.

The chain joins TRBV11-2 to TRBJ2-5; D is unclear. The better agreement between TRBJ2-7 and the DNA end casts doubt on the J call. Germline assignment: CDR1 SGHAT and CDR2 FQNNGV. There are 11 residues in the CDR3. This CDR3 reads CASSFTYEQYF. The CDR3 coding sequence is TGTGCCAGCAGCTTCACCTACGAGCAGTACTTC.

V and J are TRBV5-1 and TRBJ2-5, with 8 bases matching TRBD1. Germline loops: CDR1 SGHRS, CDR2 YFSETQ. This CDR3 contains 15 residues. Losses at the gene ends were 3 bases for V and 1 base for J; bases not matched to a gene: 5. As DNA, the CDR3 is TGCGCCAGCAGCTCCGGGACAGGACGCCAAGAGACCCAGTACTTC. Translation: CASSSGTGRQETQYF.

As concerns this clone: An end of the junction does not agree with germline; a read error may underlie this. The rearrangement joins TRBV19 to TRBJ2-7; 12 bases agree with TRBD2. The CDR3 length is 15 residues. The germline V gene encodes CDR1 LNHDA and CDR2 SQIVND (reference sequence). CDR3 coding DNA: TGTGCCAGTAGTGTCCTAGCGGGAGGGCCCTACGGGCAGTACTTC. Translated: CASSVLAGGPYGQYF.

Of note for this clone: A read error may account for a junction end that differs from germline. The chain combines TRBV19 with TRBJ2-1; D may correspond to TRBD1 or TRBD2 (5 bases each). Germline CDR1 reads LNHDA; CDR2 reads SQIVND (reference sequence). CDR3 length: 15 amino acids. CDR3 sequence: CVSSIQDSSYNEQFF. The CDR3 region has the DNA TGTGTCAGTAGTATACAGGACTCCTCCTACAATGAGCAGTTCTTC.

V and J are TRBV16 and TRBJ1-2; D not resolved. The CDR3 loop spans 14 amino acids. In germline, CDR1 is KGHSY, CDR2 FQNENV. V lost 0 bases and J lost 4, with 9 bases in between. The CDR3 nucleotides are TGTGCCAGCAGCCAATCACCAGACGTCTATGGCTACACCTTC. Protein: CASSQSPDVYGYTF.